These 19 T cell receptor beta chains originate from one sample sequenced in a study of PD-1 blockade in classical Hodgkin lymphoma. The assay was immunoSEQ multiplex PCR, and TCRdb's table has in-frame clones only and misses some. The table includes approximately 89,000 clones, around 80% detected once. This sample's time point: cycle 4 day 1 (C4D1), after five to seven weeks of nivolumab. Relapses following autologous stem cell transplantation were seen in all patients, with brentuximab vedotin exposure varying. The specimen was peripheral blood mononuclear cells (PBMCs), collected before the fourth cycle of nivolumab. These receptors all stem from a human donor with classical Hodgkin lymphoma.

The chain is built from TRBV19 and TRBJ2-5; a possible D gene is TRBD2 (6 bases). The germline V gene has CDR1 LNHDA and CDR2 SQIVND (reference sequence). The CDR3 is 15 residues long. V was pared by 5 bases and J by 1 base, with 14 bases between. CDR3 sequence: CASSARRGAQETQYF. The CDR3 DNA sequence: TGTGCCAGTAGTGCGAGGAGGGGCGCCCAAGAGACCCAGTACTTC.

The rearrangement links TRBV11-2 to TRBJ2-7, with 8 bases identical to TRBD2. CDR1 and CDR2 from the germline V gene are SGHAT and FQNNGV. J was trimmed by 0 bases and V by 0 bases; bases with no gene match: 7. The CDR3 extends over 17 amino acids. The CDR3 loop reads CASSLDPSGFPSYEQYF. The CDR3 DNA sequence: TGTGCCAGCAGCTTAGATCCTAGCGGGTTCCCCTCCTACGAGCAGTACTTC.

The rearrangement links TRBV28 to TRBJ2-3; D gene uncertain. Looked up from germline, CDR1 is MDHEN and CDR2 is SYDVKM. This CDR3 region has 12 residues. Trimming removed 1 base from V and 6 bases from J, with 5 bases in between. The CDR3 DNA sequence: TGTGCCAGCAGTTTATTAAGGGATACGCAGTATTTT. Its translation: CASSLLRDTQYF.

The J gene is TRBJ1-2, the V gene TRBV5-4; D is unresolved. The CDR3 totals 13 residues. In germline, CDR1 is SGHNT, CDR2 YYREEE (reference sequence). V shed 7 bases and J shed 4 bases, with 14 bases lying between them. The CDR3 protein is CASGLNLPYGYTF. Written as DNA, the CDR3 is TGTGCCAGCGGACTGAACCTCCCCTATGGCTACACCTTC.

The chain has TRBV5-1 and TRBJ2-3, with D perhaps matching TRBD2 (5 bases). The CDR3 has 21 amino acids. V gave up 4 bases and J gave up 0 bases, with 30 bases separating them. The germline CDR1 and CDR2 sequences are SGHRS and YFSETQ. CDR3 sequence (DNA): TGCGCCAGCAGCGGGTACGGGATAAAAGCGGAAAAAGGTTCTAGCACAGATACGCAGTATTTT. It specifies CASSGYGIKAEKGSSTDTQYF.

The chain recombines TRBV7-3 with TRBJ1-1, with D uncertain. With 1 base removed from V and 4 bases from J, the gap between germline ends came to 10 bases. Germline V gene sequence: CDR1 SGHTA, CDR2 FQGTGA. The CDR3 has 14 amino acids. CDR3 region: CASSLNPVRTEAFF. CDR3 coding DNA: TGTGCCAGCAGCTTAAACCCGGTCCGCACTGAAGCTTTCTTT.

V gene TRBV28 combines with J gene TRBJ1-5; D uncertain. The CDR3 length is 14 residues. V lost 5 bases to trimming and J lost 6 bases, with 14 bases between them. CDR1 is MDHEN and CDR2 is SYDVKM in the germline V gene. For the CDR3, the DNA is TGTGCCAGCAGTCCGCCAGGCTCAGGTCAGCCCCAGCATTTT. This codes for CASSPPGSGQPQHF.

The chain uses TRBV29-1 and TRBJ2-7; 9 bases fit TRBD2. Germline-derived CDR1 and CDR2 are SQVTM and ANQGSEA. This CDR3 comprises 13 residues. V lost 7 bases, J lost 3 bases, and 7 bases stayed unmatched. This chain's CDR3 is CSALAGVFYEQYF. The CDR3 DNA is TGCAGCGCACTAGCGGGCGTTTTCTACGAGCAGTACTTC.

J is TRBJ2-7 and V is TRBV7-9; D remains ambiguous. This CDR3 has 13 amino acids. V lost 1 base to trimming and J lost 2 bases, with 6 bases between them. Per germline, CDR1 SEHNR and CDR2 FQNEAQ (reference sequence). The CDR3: CASSLDSTYEQYF. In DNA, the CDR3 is TGTGCCAGCAGCTTAGATTCTACCTACGAGCAGTACTTC.

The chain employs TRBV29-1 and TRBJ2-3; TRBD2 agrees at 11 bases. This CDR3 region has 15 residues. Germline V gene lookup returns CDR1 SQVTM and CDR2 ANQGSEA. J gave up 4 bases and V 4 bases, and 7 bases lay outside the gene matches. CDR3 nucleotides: TGCAGCGTTGTAAGTGGTAGCGGGAGGGCAGATACGCAGTATTTT. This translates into CSVVSGSGRADTQYF.

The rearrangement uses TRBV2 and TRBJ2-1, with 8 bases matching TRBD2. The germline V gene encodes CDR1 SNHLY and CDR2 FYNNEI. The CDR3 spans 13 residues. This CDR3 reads CVTKAGGYNEQFF. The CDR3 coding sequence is TGTGTCACTAAGGCGGGAGGCTACAATGAGCAGTTCTTC.

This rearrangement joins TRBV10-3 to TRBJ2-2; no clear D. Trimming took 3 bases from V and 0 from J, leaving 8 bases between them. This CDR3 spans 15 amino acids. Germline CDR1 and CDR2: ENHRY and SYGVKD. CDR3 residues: CAISDGSTNTGELFF. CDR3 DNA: TGTGCCATCAGTGACGGATCCACGAACACCGGGGAGCTGTTTTTT.

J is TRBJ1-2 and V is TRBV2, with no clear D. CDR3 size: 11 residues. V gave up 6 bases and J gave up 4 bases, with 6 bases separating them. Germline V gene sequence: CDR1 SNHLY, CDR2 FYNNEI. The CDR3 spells CASRTAYGYTF. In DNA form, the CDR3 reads TGTGCCAGCAGGACGGCCTATGGCTACACCTTC.

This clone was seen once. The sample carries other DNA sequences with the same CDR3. CDR3 amino acids: CASSFSGNTGELFF. DNA of the CDR3: TGCGCCAGCAGCTTTAGCGGTAACACCGGGGAGCTGTTTTTT. V is TRBV5-1 and J is TRBJ2-2; D is perhaps TRBD2 (6 bases). Germline-derived CDR1 and CDR2 are SGHRS and YFSETQ. The CDR3 has 14 amino acids. V shed 2 bases and J shed 2 bases, with 7 bases lying between them.

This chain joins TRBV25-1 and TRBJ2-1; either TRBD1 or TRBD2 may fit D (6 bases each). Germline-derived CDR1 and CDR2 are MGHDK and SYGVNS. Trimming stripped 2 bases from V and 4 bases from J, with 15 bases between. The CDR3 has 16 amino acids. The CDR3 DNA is TGTGCCAGCAGTGAAACTAGGGGGGAGAGATACAATGAGCAGTTCTTC. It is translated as CASSETRGERYNEQFF.

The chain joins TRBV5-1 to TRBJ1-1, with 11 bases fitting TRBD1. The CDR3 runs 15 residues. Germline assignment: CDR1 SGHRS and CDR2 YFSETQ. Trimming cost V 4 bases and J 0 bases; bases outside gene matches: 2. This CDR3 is CASSQGQGVNTEAFF. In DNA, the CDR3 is TGCGCCAGCAGCCAGGGACAGGGGGTGAACACTGAAGCTTTCTTT.

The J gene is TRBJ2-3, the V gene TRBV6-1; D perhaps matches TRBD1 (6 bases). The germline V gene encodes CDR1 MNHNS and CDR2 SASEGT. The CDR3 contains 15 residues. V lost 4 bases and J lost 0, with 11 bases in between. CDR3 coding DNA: TGTGCCAGCAGTGTAGGGACATCGAGCACAGATACGCAGTATTTT. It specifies CASSVGTSSTDTQYF.

CDR3 loop: CASSAGGAGQETQYF. The CDR3 DNA is TGCGCCAGCAGCGCCGGGGGGGCAGGACAAGAGACCCAGTACTTC. The chain couples TRBV5-1 to TRBJ2-5; 8 positions match TRBD2. CDR1 and CDR2 (germline): SGHRS, YFSETQ. The J segment lost 2 bases and the V segment lost 4 bases, leaving 7 bases of the junction unmatched. The CDR3 consists of 15 residues.

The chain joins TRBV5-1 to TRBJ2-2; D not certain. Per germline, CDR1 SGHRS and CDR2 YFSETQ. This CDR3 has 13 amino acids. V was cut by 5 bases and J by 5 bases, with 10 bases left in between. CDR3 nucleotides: TGCGCCAGCAGTTTTGATGTGACCGGGGAGCTGTTTTTT. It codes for CASSFDVTGELFF.